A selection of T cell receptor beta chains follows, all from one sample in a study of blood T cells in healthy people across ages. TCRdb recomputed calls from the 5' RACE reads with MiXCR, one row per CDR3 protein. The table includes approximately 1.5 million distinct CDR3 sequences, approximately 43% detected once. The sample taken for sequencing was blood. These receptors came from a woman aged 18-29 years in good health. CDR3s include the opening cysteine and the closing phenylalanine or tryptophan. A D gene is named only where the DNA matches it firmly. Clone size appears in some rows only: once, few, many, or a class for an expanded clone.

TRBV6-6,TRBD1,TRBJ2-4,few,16,TGTGCCAGCAGTTTAACCAGGGGGTTGACCAAAAACATTCAGTACTTC,CASSLTRGLTKNIQYF
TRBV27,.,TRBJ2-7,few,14,TGTGCCAGCAGTAGCCGGGGAGTTGTGAACGAGCAGTACTTC,CASSSRGVVNEQYF
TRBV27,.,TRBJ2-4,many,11,TGTGCCAGCAGTTTCAAAAACATTCAGTACTTC,CASSFKNIQYF
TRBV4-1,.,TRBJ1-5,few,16,TGCGCCAGCAGCCAAGAGGCTCCGCCCCCCGATCAGCCCCAGCATTTT,CASSQEAPPPDQPQHF
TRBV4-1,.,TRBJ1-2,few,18,TGCGCCAGCAGCCAGACCGGGGGCCCTTCGGCGGGTAACTATGGCTACACCTTC,CASSQTGGPSAGNYGYTF
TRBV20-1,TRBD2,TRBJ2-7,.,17,TGCAGTGCTAGAATGGCCGGGACTAGCGGGAGGCTGGTCGAGCAGTACTTC,CSARMAGTSGRLVEQYF
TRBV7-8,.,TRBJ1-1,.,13,TGTGCCAGCAGCACCAAACTAAACCCGGAAGCTTTCTTT,CASSTKLNPEAFF
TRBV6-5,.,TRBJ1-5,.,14,TGTGCCAGCAGTTACTCGTTGAGGGATCAGCCCCAGCATTTT,CASSYSLRDQPQHF
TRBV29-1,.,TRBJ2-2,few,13,TGCAGCTCGTGGACAGCGAACACCGGGGAGCTGTTTTTT,CSSWTANTGELFF
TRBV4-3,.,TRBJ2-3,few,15,TGCGCCAGCAGCCAGACGGGGTCTCGCACAGATACGCAGTATTTT,CASSQTGSRTDTQYF
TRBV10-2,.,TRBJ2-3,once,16,TGCGCCAGCAGGGTATGGGGCAGGGCGCTCTCAGATACGCAGTATTTT,CASRVWGRALSDTQYF
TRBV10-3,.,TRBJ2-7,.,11,TGTGCCATCCGGGCATCCTACGAGCAGTACTTC,CAIRASYEQYF
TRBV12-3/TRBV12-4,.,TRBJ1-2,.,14,TGTGCCAGCACCTTCGGGGTTCCGAACTATGGCTACACCTTC,CASTFGVPNYGYTF
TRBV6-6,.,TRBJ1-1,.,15,TGTGCCAGCAGACGTCCGGGGCCCATGAACACTGAAGCTTTCTTT,CASRRPGPMNTEAFF
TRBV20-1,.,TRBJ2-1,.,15,TGCAGTGCTAGCTGGGCGGGCGGACCTTACAATGAGCAGTTCTTC,CSASWAGGPYNEQFF
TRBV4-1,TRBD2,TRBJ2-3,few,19,TGCGCCAGCAGCCGCCTAGGCCTAGCGGGGGCCCTATTCACAGATACGCAGTATTTT,CASSRLGLAGALFTDTQYF
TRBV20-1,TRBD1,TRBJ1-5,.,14,TGCAGTGCTAGTAAAGGGGGCGCGGGTCAGCCCCAGCATTTT,CSASKGGAGQPQHF
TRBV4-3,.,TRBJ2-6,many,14,TGCGCCAGCAGGCTTCTATCTGGGGCCAACGTCCTGACTTTC,CASRLLSGANVLTF
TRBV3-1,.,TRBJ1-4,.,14,TGTGCCAGCAGCCAAAGGCTTGCTAATGAAAAACTGTTTTTT,CASSQRLANEKLFF
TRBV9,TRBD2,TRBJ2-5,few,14,TGTGCCAGCAGCGTAGTGGGACTAGTCAATGAGCAGTACTTC,CASSVVGLVNEQYF
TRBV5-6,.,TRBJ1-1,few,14,TGTGCCAGCAGGGATCAGGGGATGAACACTGAAGCTTTCTTT,CASRDQGMNTEAFF
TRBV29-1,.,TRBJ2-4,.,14,TGCAGCGCTGGGACAGTACTAGCCAGAAACATTCAGTACTTC,CSAGTVLARNIQYF
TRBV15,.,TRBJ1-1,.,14,TGTGCCACCGAAAGCCTAGCGGGCCACACTGAAGCTTTCTTT,CATESLAGHTEAFF
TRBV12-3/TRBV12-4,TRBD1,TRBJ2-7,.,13,TGTGCCAGTCGGTGGACAGGGGGCCTCGAGCAGTACTTC,CASRWTGGLEQYF
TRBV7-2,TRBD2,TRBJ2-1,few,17,TGTGCCAGCAGCCAAGCATTAGCGGGACCTGCCTACAATGAGCAGTTCTTC,CASSQALAGPAYNEQFF
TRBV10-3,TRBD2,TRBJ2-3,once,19,TGTGCCATCAGAGTGACGACTAGCGGGGGGCGGCCCGACACAGATACGCAGTATTTT,CAIRVTTSGGRPDTDTQYF
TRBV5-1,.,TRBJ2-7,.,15,TGCGCCAGCAGCTTTAATAAGGGGGTATCCTACGAGCAGTACTTC,CASSFNKGVSYEQYF
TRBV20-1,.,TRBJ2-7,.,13,TGCAGTGCTAGTGGGAGGCAATCCTACGAGCAGTACTTC,CSASGRQSYEQYF
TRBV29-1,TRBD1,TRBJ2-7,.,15,TGCAGCGTTGTAACGGGGACAGGGTCCATCTACGAGCAGTACTTC,CSVVTGTGSIYEQYF
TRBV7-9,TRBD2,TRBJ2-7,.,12,TGTGCCAGCAGCTTAAGCGGGGACGACCAGTACTTC,CASSLSGDDQYF
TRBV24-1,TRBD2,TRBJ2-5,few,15,TGTGCCACCAGTGTAACAGCGGGAGGTCCCAATGAGCAGTACTTC,CATSVTAGGPNEQYF
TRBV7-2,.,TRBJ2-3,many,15,TGTGCCAGCAGCTTATCGGAAGCTTTCACAGATACGCAGTATTTT,CASSLSEAFTDTQYF
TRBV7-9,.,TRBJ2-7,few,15,TGTGCCAGCAGTCATAGGGGGACGGTTTCCTACGAGCAGTACTTC,CASSHRGTVSYEQYF
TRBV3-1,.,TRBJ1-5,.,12,TGTGCCAGCAGCCAAGAAGGTGGAGTCCAGCATTTT,CASSQEGGVQHF
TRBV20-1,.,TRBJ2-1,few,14,TGCAGTGCTAGAGGAGCCCCCCCAAAGGCTGAGCAGTTCTTC,CSARGAPPKAEQFF
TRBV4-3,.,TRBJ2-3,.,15,TGCGCCAGCAGCCAAGCGGCCAGAGGCACAGATACGCAGTATTTT,CASSQAARGTDTQYF
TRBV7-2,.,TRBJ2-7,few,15,TGTGCCAGCAGCTTACGTTCTCTCGGCTCCTACGAGCAGTACTTC,CASSLRSLGSYEQYF